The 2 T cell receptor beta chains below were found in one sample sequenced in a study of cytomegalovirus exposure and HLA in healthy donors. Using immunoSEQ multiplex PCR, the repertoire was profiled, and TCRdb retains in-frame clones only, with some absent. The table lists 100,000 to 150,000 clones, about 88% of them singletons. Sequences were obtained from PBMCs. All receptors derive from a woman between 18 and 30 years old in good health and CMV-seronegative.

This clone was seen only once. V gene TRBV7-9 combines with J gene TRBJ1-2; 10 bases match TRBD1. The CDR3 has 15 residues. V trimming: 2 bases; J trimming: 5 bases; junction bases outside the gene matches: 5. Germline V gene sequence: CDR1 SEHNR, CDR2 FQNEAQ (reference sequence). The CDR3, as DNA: TGTGCCAGCAGCTTATGGGACAGGGGCAATTATGGCTACACCTTC. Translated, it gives CASSLWDRGNYGYTF.

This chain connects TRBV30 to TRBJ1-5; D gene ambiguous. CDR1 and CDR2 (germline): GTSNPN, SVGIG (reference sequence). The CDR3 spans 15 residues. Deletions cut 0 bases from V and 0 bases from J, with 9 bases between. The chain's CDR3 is CAWSVPGHSNQPQHF. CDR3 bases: TGTGCCTGGAGTGTGCCAGGCCATAGCAATCAGCCCCAGCATTTT.